Detailed here is one TCR beta chain. The junction differs from germline at one of its ends, possibly a read error. TCRdb keeps only in-frame clones here, not all; method: immunoSEQ multiplex PCR. The sample gives about 150,000 clones, around 85% of which show up once; 0.63% is in the top ten. This entry comes from a study of blood T cell repertoires in COVID-19. In the study overall: T cells, B-cell-depleted T cells, or PBMCs supplied cDNA or gDNA.

Per germline, CDR1 SGHNT and CDR2 YENEEA. This CDR3 region has 13 residues. The sample taken for sequencing was peripheral blood. This chain connects TRBV11-3 to TRBJ2-5, with a possible D match to TRBD2 (7 bases). The receptor was derived from a man aged 55-75 years with COVID-19, enrolled during active disease. CDR3 amino acids: CASRLGGGETQYF. The CDR3 DNA follows: TGTGCCAGCAGGTTAGGGGGGGGAGAGACCCAGTACTTC.